This T cell receptor (beta chain) comes out of a study of siplizumab effects on memory and regulatory T cells. Study results and caveats: Naive T cells apparently outstripped memory cells in diversity and seemed major alloresponse contributors. No functional test confirmed suppression by proliferating siplizumab-culture Tregs. Unstimulated subset assignment was obtained for only a minor fraction of alloreactive clones.

For every sample, about 10^5 TCR templates were assayed. Generated by immunoSEQ multiplex PCR, the TCRdb table keeps only in-frame clones and is missing some. The sample carries 120,000 or so clones, over 85% recorded once. A remark on this clone: Its matching antigen is unknown.

Germline CDR1 and CDR2: KGHSH and LQKENI. V was trimmed by 7 bases and J by 0 bases, leaving 13 bases between them. The CDR3 sequence is 16 residues long. Material for sequencing was CD4+ T cells sorted from blood. The J gene is TRBJ2-6, the V gene TRBV18; D is possibly TRBD2 (5 bases). The sequence came from a human donor in good health. The CDR3 nucleotides read TGTGCCAGCTTAACCAACCGGGGCTCTGGGGCCAACGTCCTGACTTTC. Amino acids: CASLTNRGSGANVLTF.